The 29 T cell receptor beta chains below all came from one sample that was sequenced in a study of cytomegalovirus exposure and HLA in healthy donors. 13 Jbeta primers and 60 Vbeta primers were used for the PCR. Only in-frame clones appear in the TCRdb table, and some are missing; sequencing was by immunoSEQ multiplex PCR. The repertoire includes some 150,000 clones, 79% of them detected once, and 3.5% sits in the top ten. The sample consisted of PBMCs. The receptors derive from a human donor in good health.

This clone was counted between two and nine times. The CDR3 spells CASSLVAGGSTDTQYF. The CDR3 DNA sequence: TGTGCCAGCAGCTTGGTAGCGGGGGGGTCGACAGATACGCAGTATTTT. This chain connects TRBV7-7 to TRBJ2-3; 11 positions agree with TRBD2. This CDR3 contains 16 residues. Germline V gives CDR1 SSHAT, CDR2 FNYEAQ (reference sequence). V was pared by 3 bases and J by 3 bases, with 5 bases of the junction left unmatched.

V gene TRBV5-1 combines with J gene TRBJ1-2; TRBD1 matches at 7 bases. The germline gives CDR1 SGHRS, CDR2 YFSETQ. This CDR3 is 14 amino acids long. J lost 4 bases, V lost 2 bases, and 5 bases had no gene match. The CDR3 DNA follows: TGCGCCAGCAGCTTCGAACAGGGGAGCTATGGCTACACCTTC. It translates to CASSFEQGSYGYTF.

J is TRBJ1-2 and V is TRBV19, with TRBD1 as a possible D gene (5 bases). The germline V gene encodes CDR1 LNHDA and CDR2 SQIVND (reference sequence). V was clipped by 3 bases and J by 7 bases, with 18 bases between them. This CDR3 comprises 15 residues. In nucleotides, the CDR3 is TGTGCCAGTAGTATCCTCATCGGGGCCGGGGGTGGCTACACCTTC. It codes for CASSILIGAGGGYTF. Complete variable domain (other parts from reference TRBV19 and TRBJ1-2): DGGITQSPKYLFRKEGQNVTLSCEQNLNHDAMYWYRQDPGQGLRLIYYSQIVNDFQKGDIAEGYSVSREKKESFPLTVTSAQKNPTAFYLCASSILIGAGGGYTFGSGTRLTVV.

The chain employs TRBV15 and TRBJ1-4; 7 nucleotides line up with TRBD1. The CDR3 has 14 amino acids. Germline assignment: CDR1 LNHNV and CDR2 YYDKDF (reference sequence). Germline trimming cut 4 bases from V and 7 bases from J; bases unmatched to any gene: 6. The CDR3: CATSKGGASEKLFF. In DNA form, the CDR3 reads TGTGCCACCAGCAAAGGGGGCGCGAGTGAAAAACTGTTTTTT.

This clone was counted only a few times. The V gene is TRBV14, the J gene TRBJ1-2; 7 bases agree with TRBD1. CDR1 is SGHDN, CDR2 FVKESK, per germline. V gave up 3 bases and J gave up 5 bases; unmatched junction bases: 9. CDR3 size: 15 residues. The CDR3 reads CASSHPDRSRYGYTF. Written as DNA, the CDR3 is TGTGCCAGCAGCCACCCGGACAGGAGCCGTTATGGCTACACCTTC.

V gene TRBV6-6 combines with J gene TRBJ1-5, with D hard to call. Germline V gene lookup returns CDR1 MNHNY and CDR2 SVGAGI (reference sequence). This CDR3 has 16 residues. V was clipped by 8 bases and J by 3 bases, with 20 bases between them. The CDR3: CASQPDHDLYNQPQHF. CDR3 coding DNA: TGTGCCAGCCAGCCAGACCACGACTTATACAATCAGCCCCAGCATTTT.

The chain has TRBV5-6 and TRBJ2-7; 7 bases are shared with TRBD1. The germline gives CDR1 SGHDT, CDR2 YYEEEE. The junction had 13 bases not matched to a gene; V was cut back by 4 bases and J by 9 bases. The CDR3 spans 14 residues. The CDR3 spells CASSPDRSLRLQYF. The CDR3 DNA sequence: TGTGCCAGCAGCCCGGACAGGTCCCTACGATTGCAGTACTTC.

The chain carries TRBV6-5 and TRBJ1-2; D is unresolved. Germline CDR1 reads MNHEY; CDR2 reads SVGAGI. V was clipped by 9 bases and J by 1 base, with 9 bases between them. The CDR3 spans 12 residues. The chain's CDR3 is CASGSINYGYTF. CDR3 nucleotides: TGTGCCAGTGGCAGTATTAACTATGGCTACACCTTC.

This clone has a single count. The rearrangement joins TRBV4-1 to TRBJ2-7, with D unclear. Looked up from germline, CDR1 is MGHRA and CDR2 is YSYEKL. The CDR3 spans 15 residues. The germline V and J ends were trimmed by 0 bases and 0 bases, with 9 bases remaining between them. CDR3 sequence reads: CASSQDVQSSYEQYF. CDR3 in DNA: TGCGCCAGCAGCCAAGATGTACAGAGCTCCTACGAGCAGTACTTC.

The chain recombines TRBV5-4 with TRBJ2-7; D is possibly TRBD1 (5 bases). Trimming left V 4 bases short and J 6 bases short, with 11 bases between. In germline, CDR1 is SGHNT, CDR2 YYREEE (reference sequence). The CDR3 is 12 amino acids. The CDR3 DNA follows: TGTGCCAGCAGCAGCCCTAGGGGCGAGCAGTACTTC. As protein: CASSSPRGEQYF. Filled out from reference TRBV5-4 and TRBJ2-7, the complete variable domain reads ETGVTQSPTHLIKTRGQQVTLRCSSQSGHNTVSWYQQALGQGPQFIFQYYREEENGRGNFPPRFSGLQFPNYSSELNVNALELDDSALYLCASSSPRGEQYFGPGTRLTVT.

This clone was observed a few times. The chain uses TRBV7-6 and TRBJ2-6, with TRBD1 matching over 11 bases. The germline V gene has CDR1 SGHVS and CDR2 FNYEAQ. The CDR3 has 17 residues. The trim removed 6 bases at V and 0 bases at J, leaving 4 bases unmatched. The CDR3: CASSYGTGGSGANVLTF. For the CDR3, the DNA is TGTGCCAGCAGTTACGGGACAGGGGGCTCTGGGGCCAACGTCCTGACTTTC.

The genes are TRBV13 and TRBJ2-7; tentatively, D is TRBD1 (6 bases). V was clipped by 5 bases and J by 5 bases, with 19 bases between them. Germline loops: CDR1 PRHDT, CDR2 FYEKMQ (reference sequence). The CDR3 length is 15 residues. The CDR3 reads CASSLSAGDFNEQYF. CDR3 DNA sequence: TGTGCCAGCAGCCTCAGTGCAGGGGATTTTAACGAGCAGTACTTC.

The genes are TRBV4-3 and TRBJ2-2; D is unclear. Trimming removed 0 bases at V and 4 bases at J, with 9 bases between. Germline V gene lookup returns CDR1 LGHNA and CDR2 YSLEER. The CDR3 has 15 amino acids. This chain's CDR3 is CASSQEVSVTGELFF. CDR3 coding DNA: TGCGCCAGCAGCCAAGAGGTGTCGGTCACCGGGGAGCTGTTTTTT.

This chain uses TRBV5-1 with TRBJ2-7, with TRBD2 matching over 9 bases. Losses at the gene ends were 0 bases for V and 7 bases for J; bases not matched to a gene: 8. CDR1 and CDR2 (germline): SGHRS, YFSETQ. This CDR3 is built from 15 residues. CDR3: CASSLVLAGRGEQYF. In nucleotides, the CDR3 is TGCGCCAGCAGCTTGGTTCTAGCGGGAAGGGGAGAGCAGTACTTC.

This clone is a singleton in its sample. This chain connects TRBV5-4 to TRBJ2-7, with TRBD1 identical over 11 bases. In germline, CDR1 is SGHNT, CDR2 YYREEE (reference sequence). The CDR3 loop spans 15 amino acids. The junction had 8 bases not matched to a gene; V was cut back by 4 bases and J by 5 bases. CDR3 sequence: CASSLPGQGVHEQYF. DNA for the CDR3: TGTGCCAGCAGCCTCCCGGGACAGGGGGTCCACGAGCAGTACTTC.

The chain combines TRBV29-1 with TRBJ1-2, with 8 bases lining up with TRBD1. There are 14 residues in the CDR3. Trimming took 5 bases from V and 4 from J; bases not matched to a gene: 9. Per the germline V gene, CDR1 is SQVTM and CDR2 is ANQGSEA. The CDR3 reads CSVTAQTGGYGYTF. The CDR3 coding sequence is TGCAGCGTTACGGCTCAAACAGGGGGCTATGGCTACACCTTC.

The chain uses TRBV6-4 and TRBJ2-1; maybe TRBD2 (6 bases). The germline V and J ends were trimmed by 2 bases and 7 bases, with 6 bases remaining between them. Germline lookup yields CDR1 MRHNA and CDR2 SNTAGT. The length of the CDR3 is 12 residues. CDR3 bases: TGTGCCAGCAGTGACCGGGAGAATGAGCAGTTCTTC. Encoded protein: CASSDRENEQFF.

V gene TRBV7-9 combines with J gene TRBJ2-2; the match to TRBD1 covers 10 bases. Germline values: CDR1 SEHNR, CDR2 FQNEAQ (reference sequence). The CDR3 totals 15 residues. V trimming: 4 bases; J trimming: 5 bases; junction bases outside the gene matches: 4. The CDR3 protein is CASSSRQGATGELFF. The CDR3 nucleotides read TGTGCCAGCAGCTCCAGACAGGGGGCAACCGGGGAGCTGTTTTTT.

A few counts support this clone. The identical CDR3 is also encoded by other nucleotide sequences in the sample. The gene calls are TRBV7-2 and TRBJ1-2; the D gene is possibly TRBD1 (6 bases). The CDR3 extends over 15 amino acids. Trimming shortened V by 6 bases and J by 2 bases, and 16 bases separated the two germline ends. Germline V gives CDR1 SGHTA, CDR2 FQGNSA. The CDR3 here is CASRPGGGENYGYTF. CDR3 sequence (DNA): TGTGCCAGCAGGCCCGGGGGGGGCGAAAACTATGGCTACACCTTC.

This chain joins TRBV28 and TRBJ1-1; 8 bases line up with TRBD1. This CDR3 has 14 amino acids. Germline V gives CDR1 MDHEN, CDR2 SYDVKM. V lost 3 bases and J lost 2; bases outside the gene matches: 2. CDR3 in amino acids: CASSLTGENTEAFF. CDR3 DNA: TGTGCCAGCAGTTTGACAGGGGAAAACACTGAAGCTTTCTTT.

The chain joins TRBV19 to TRBJ2-1; possibly TRBD2 for D (5 bases). Trimming took off 8 bases at V and 6 bases at J, with 11 bases between the two ends. This CDR3 contains 12 residues. CDR1 is LNHDA, CDR2 SQIVND, per germline (reference sequence). CDR3 sequence (DNA): TGTGCCAGTCGGACGGGATCCAATGAGCAGTTCTTC. Its protein is CASRTGSNEQFF. The entire variable domain, with the rest obtained from reference TRBV19 and TRBJ2-1, is as follows: DGGITQSPKYLFRKEGQNVTLSCEQNLNHDAMYWYRQDPGQGLRLIYYSQIVNDFQKGDIAEGYSVSREKKESFPLTVTSAQKNPTAFYLCASRTGSNEQFFGPGTRLTVL.

The chain joins TRBV25-1 to TRBJ2-2; 9 bases match TRBD2. CDR3 length: 18 residues. With 3 bases clipped from V and 3 bases from J, the junction kept 11 bases outside the gene matches. CDR1 MGHDK and CDR2 SYGVNS come from the germline V gene. The CDR3 sequence: CASSDLGTSTYHTGELFF. The CDR3 nucleotides read TGTGCCAGCAGTGATCTCGGGACTAGCACATATCACACCGGGGAGCTGTTTTTT.

The genes are TRBV12-5 and TRBJ2-2; D possibly corresponds to TRBD1 (6 bases). This CDR3 contains 14 residues. The germline CDR1 and CDR2 sequences are LGHNT and FRNRAP. With 7 bases removed from V and 1 base from J, the gap between germline ends came to 10 bases. CDR3 bases: TGTGCTAGTGCTCCGGGACAGAACACCGGGGAGCTGTTTTTT. Translation: CASAPGQNTGELFF.

V is TRBV29-1 and J is TRBJ2-3; possible D gene TRBD2, 7 bases. Germline lookup yields CDR1 SQVTM and CDR2 ANQGSEA. Trimming removed 2 bases from V and 4 bases from J, with 13 bases in between. CDR3 size: 14 residues. The CDR3 is CSVERGGGPDTQYF. In DNA form, the CDR3 reads TGCAGCGTTGAAAGGGGGGGTGGTCCAGATACGCAGTATTTT.

This clone has only a few counts. The V gene is TRBV2, the J gene TRBJ2-5, with 7 nucleotides matching TRBD2. The germline V gene encodes CDR1 SNHLY and CDR2 FYNNEI. Trimming took 2 bases from V and 4 from J; bases not matched to a gene: 4. The CDR3 sequence is 14 residues long. The CDR3 DNA is TGTGCCAGCAGTGAATCCTGGGGGGGAGAGACCCAGTACTTC. Protein product: CASSESWGGETQYF.

This chain uses TRBV5-1 with TRBJ2-3; 14 bases line up with TRBD2. Trimming at V came to 3 bases and at J to 2 bases, leaving 5 bases not matched to a gene. Per germline, CDR1 SGHRS and CDR2 YFSETQ. The CDR3 has 17 residues. The CDR3 bases are TGCGCCAGCAGCTACGGGACTAGCGGGGGATACACAGATACGCAGTATTTT. The encoded protein is CASSYGTSGGYTDTQYF. Supplemented by reference TRBV5-1 and TRBJ2-3, the full variable domain reads KAGVTQTPRYLIKTRGQQVTLSCSPISGHRSVSWYQQTPGQGLQFLFEYFSETQRNKGNFPGRFSGRQFSNSRSEMNVSTLELGDSALYLCASSYGTSGGYTDTQYFGPGTRLTVL.

CDR3: CASSKGQIIWDNQPQHF. As DNA, the CDR3 is TGTGCCAGCAGTAAGGGACAAATTATTTGGGACAATCAGCCCCAGCATTTT. V is TRBV2 and J is TRBJ1-5, with D possibly being TRBD1 (6 bases). The V gene lost 5 bases and the J gene lost 3 bases, with 20 bases spanning the gap. There are 17 residues in the CDR3. The V gene's germline CDR1 is SNHLY and CDR2 FYNNEI.

This clone was counted a few times. This chain joins TRBV5-1 and TRBJ2-7, with no clear D. Germline V gene lookup returns CDR1 SGHRS and CDR2 YFSETQ. With 4 bases removed from V and 1 base from J, the gap between germline ends came to 3 bases. CDR3 length: 11 residues. For the CDR3, the DNA is TGCGCCAGCAGCGTATCCTACGAGCAGTACTTC. It translates to CASSVSYEQYF.

The chain joins TRBV12-5 to TRBJ2-1, with TRBD2 as a possible D gene (5 bases). The CDR3 length is 14 residues. The V end was cut by 7 bases, the J end by 6 bases, with 16 bases between. Germline values: CDR1 LGHNT, CDR2 FRNRAP. The CDR3 loop is CASVATSILNEQFF. CDR3 in DNA: TGTGCTAGTGTAGCGACCTCGATTCTCAATGAGCAGTTCTTC.